This T cell receptor (beta chain) derives from a study of CD8+ T cells in alopecia areata. Following RNA extraction, reverse transcription yielded cDNA that acted as the sequencing template. The protocol was immunoSEQ multiplex PCR, while the TCRdb copy is restricted to in-frame clones and leaves out a portion. The sample lists approximately 120,000 clones; around 63% were seen once. Study-wide results and caveats: Sequencing of scalp samples also includes resident alphabeta T cells from normal skin.

Remarks on this clone: The antigen remains unidentified.

Treatment given: oral pan-JAK inhibitor, 5-10 mg twice daily. This CDR3 region has 16 residues. CDR1 is SGHTA, CDR2 FQGNSA, per germline. Trimming took off 3 bases at V and 4 bases at J, with 15 bases between the two ends. The TCR comes from a human donor with alopecia areata. The V and J genes are TRBV7-2 and TRBJ2-2, with D perhaps TRBD2 (6 bases). This specimen was CD4+ T cells sorted from blood, taken at week 4, from a patient treated with tofacitinib. This chain's CDR3 is CASSLNSGGSTGELFF. CDR3 nucleotide sequence: TGTGCCAGCAGCTTGAATAGTGGAGGGAGCACCGGGGAGCTGTTTTTT.